Reported below is one TCR beta chain. TCRdb's table, derived via immunoSEQ multiplex PCR, lists solely in-frame clones and lacks some. The sample contains more than 300,000 clones, more than 75% of which appear only once. The CDR3 is 16 residues long. With 3 bases clipped from V and 7 bases from J, the junction kept 5 bases outside the gene matches. Germline V gene sequence: CDR1 KGHDR, CDR2 SFDVKD. The source of the sample is a study of blood T cell repertoires in COVID-19. The chain carries TRBV24-1 and TRBJ2-1; 13 bases match TRBD2. Sequencing was done on a sample of peripheral blood. This clonotype was sampled from a woman aged 30 to 39 with COVID-19, enrolled during active disease. The CDR3 reads CATSDPRTSGSNEQFF. CDR3 DNA sequence: TGTGCCACCAGTGATCCTAGGACTAGCGGGAGTAATGAGCAGTTCTTC.